These 25 T cell receptor beta chains originate from one sample sequenced in a study of metastatic and nonmetastatic thyroid tumors. From the PCR reads, TCRdb re-called clones with MiXCR. The repertoire holds approximately 21,000 clones, with about a quarter as singletons. All patients were untreated before thyroid surgery. The sample taken for sequencing was blood. These receptors were collected from a female donor with papillary thyroid cancer or a benign thyroid nodule (not recorded which). Some clones in this sample may be carry-over from other donors' samples.

By share of the sample, this clone is medium-sized. This chain links TRBV5-1 with TRBJ2-2; 12 bases match TRBD1. The V and J ends lost 4 bases and 2 bases, in that order; junction bases with no gene match: 0. CDR1 and CDR2 (germline): SGHRS, YFSETQ. The CDR3 is made up of 15 amino acids. The CDR3 coding sequence is TGCGCCAGCAGCGGGACAGGGGGCAACACCGGGGAGCTGTTTTTT. Translation gives CASSGTGGNTGELFF.

As for this clone: A junction end diverges from the germline sequence, so it may reflect a read error. This chain uses TRBV5-1 with TRBJ2-1; D is perhaps TRBD2 (6 bases). Germline V CDR1 and CDR2: SGHRS, YFSETQ. The CDR3 is 13 amino acids. In DNA form, the CDR3 reads TGCGCCAGCATCTTAGGGACTTCCAATGATCAGTTCTTC. This encodes CASILGTSNDQFF.

Judged by abundance, this clone is medium-sized (0.01 to 0.1%). V usage is TRBV24-1 and J usage is TRBJ2-3; D is ambiguous. Trimming removed 3 bases at V and 3 bases at J, with 0 bases between. This CDR3 is 11 amino acids long. CDR1 KGHDR and CDR2 SFDVKD come from the germline V gene. CDR3 region: CATSDTDTQYF. Here the CDR3 DNA reads TGTGCCACCAGTGATACAGATACGCAGTATTTT.

This clone is categorized as medium-sized (0.01 to 0.1%). This chain uses TRBV6-1 with TRBJ1-5, with D tentatively TRBD1 (5 bases). CDR3 size: 12 residues. The germline V gene has CDR1 MNHNS and CDR2 SASEGT. The germline V and J ends were trimmed by 10 bases and 4 bases, with 11 bases remaining between them. CDR3 sequence: CATGTDNQPQHF. The CDR3 nucleotides read TGTGCCACGGGGACGGATAATCAGCCCCAGCATTTT.

This clone is termed medium-sized (0.01 to 0.1%). The chain recombines TRBV6-1 with TRBJ2-3; TRBD1 matches 8 bases. The germline V gene encodes CDR1 MNHNS and CDR2 SASEGT. V shed 8 bases and J 2 bases; nucleotides not matched to a gene: 9. This CDR3 comprises 15 residues. CDR3 amino acids: CASRPGQAYTDTQYF. The CDR3 nucleotides are TGTGCCAGCCGTCCGGGACAGGCCTACACAGATACGCAGTATTTT.

This clone was observed a handful of times. The chain carries TRBV28 and TRBJ2-3; D ambiguous. The length of the CDR3 is 15 residues. The V gene's germline CDR1 is MDHEN and CDR2 SYDVKM. Trimming shortened V by 4 bases and J by 4 bases, and 15 bases separated the two germline ends. The CDR3 loop reads CASSSPPSMSDTQYF. The CDR3 DNA reads TGTGCCAGCAGTTCCCCCCCCTCGATGTCAGATACGCAGTATTTT.

This clone showed up many times. The gene calls are TRBV4-1 and TRBJ2-5, with 13 bases fitting TRBD2. Germline V gene sequence: CDR1 MGHRA, CDR2 YSYEKL. The CDR3 contains 15 residues. Unmatched junction bases numbered 4, after V lost 4 bases and J lost 5 bases. The chain's CDR3 is CASSPEGLAGETQYF. CDR3 nucleotides: TGCGCCAGCAGCCCGGAGGGACTAGCGGGGGAGACCCAGTACTTC.

V gene TRBV20-1 combines with J gene TRBJ2-1; 14 bases map to TRBD2. Germline assignment: CDR1 DFQATT and CDR2 SNEGSKA (reference sequence). Germline trimming cut 5 bases from V and 6 bases from J; bases unmatched to any gene: 9. The CDR3 consists of 16 residues. The DNA of the CDR3 is TGCAGTGCTCCTGGACTAGCGGGAGGTAAAGCCAATGAGCAGTTCTTC. Translating gives CSAPGLAGGKANEQFF.

This clone showed up just once. J is TRBJ1-4 and V is TRBV20-1, with 7 bases aligning to TRBD1. Germline lookup yields CDR1 DFQATT and CDR2 SNEGSKA (reference sequence). V was pared by 6 bases and J by 5 bases, with 9 bases of the junction left unmatched. The CDR3 runs 14 residues. This CDR3 is CSARKTGRNEKLFF. As DNA, the CDR3 is TGCAGTGCCAGGAAGACAGGGCGGAATGAAAAACTGTTTTTT.

This clone was observed a handful of times. No DNA is shown, since the ends of the CDR3 on it are uncertain; the CDR3 is the one TCRdb lists. This chain connects TRBV2 to TRBJ2-7; TRBD2 reflects the table's D call only, with no check against the DNA. Germline V gives CDR1 SNHLY, CDR2 FYNNEI. The CDR3 spans 15 residues, counting both ends. The CDR3 spells CASIVVAGGSYEHYF.

This clone was counted a few times. This CDR3 reads CASKGRPYEQYF. For the CDR3, the DNA is TGCGCCAGCAAGGGCCGCCCCTACGAGCAGTACTTC. The chain combines TRBV5-1 with TRBJ2-7; D not certain. V lost 6 bases, J lost 2 bases, and 9 bases lay in between. CDR1 is SGHRS, CDR2 YFSETQ, per germline. The CDR3 has 12 residues.

In this sample, this clone turned up a few times. Its ends do not fully match the called genes, so a read error is possible. V usage is TRBV19 and J usage is TRBJ1-1, with D maybe TRBD1 (5 bases). This CDR3 has 12 residues. Germline loops: CDR1 LNHDA, CDR2 SQIVND (reference sequence). For the CDR3, the DNA is TGTACCACCCGCGGGGGTTACACTGAAGCTTTATTT. Its translation is CTTRGGYTEALF. Full variable domain (outside the CDR3, taken from reference TRBV19 and TRBJ1-1): DGGITQSPKYLFRKEGQNVTLSCEQNLNHDAMYWYRQDPGQGLRLIYYSQIVNDFQKGDIAEGYSVSREKKESFPLTVTSAQKNPTAFYLCTTRGGYTEALFGQGTRLTVV.

This clone occurred a few times. The V call is TRBV6-5, the J call TRBJ1-1, with D perhaps matching TRBD1 (6 bases). The CDR3 extends over 15 amino acids. Deletions cut 3 bases from V and 3 bases from J, with 14 bases between. Germline V gene data show CDR1 as MNHEY and CDR2 as SVGAGI. CDR3 DNA: TGTGCCAGCAGTTATGGAGGGGGAGTGGACACTGAAGCTTTCTTT. Amino acids: CASSYGGGVDTEAFF.

Comment on this clone: The junction does not match germline at one end; this may be a read error. The rearrangement links TRBV4-2 to TRBJ2-1; 8 bases are shared with TRBD2. This CDR3 has 15 amino acids. Germline loops: CDR1 LGHNA, CDR2 YNFKEQ. The CDR3 nucleotides read TGTGCCAGCAGCCAAGATGAGGGTAGCGGGAATGAGCGGTTCTTC. It translates to CASSQDEGSGNERFF.

The gene calls are TRBV20-1 and TRBJ2-1; TRBD2 matches 10 bases. Germline-derived CDR1 and CDR2 are DFQATT and SNEGSKA (reference sequence). V shed 6 bases and J 5 bases; nucleotides not matched to a gene: 10. CDR3 length: 15 residues. The CDR3 DNA reads as TGCAGTGCGACGGGAAGCGGGAGGGCCGACAATGAGCAGTTCTTC. Amino acids: CSATGSGRADNEQFF.

A few counts support this clone. Germline and junction disagree at one end, which may indicate a read error. This rearrangement joins TRBV6-1 to TRBJ1-4; D is unresolved. Germline CDR1 is MNHNS and CDR2 is SASEGT. This CDR3 is built from 15 residues. The CDR3 protein is CASNGSRATNEKLFF. For the CDR3, the DNA is TGTGCCAGCAATGGCAGCCGTGCAACTAATGAAAAATTGTTTTTT.

The V call is TRBV13, the J call TRBJ2-1; a weak D match, TRBD2 (5 bases). The CDR3 sequence is 13 residues long. Trimming removed 5 bases at V and 8 bases at J, with 13 bases between. Germline CDR1 PRHDT, CDR2 FYEKMQ (reference sequence). This CDR3 is CASSPEGLDEQFF. The DNA of the CDR3 is TGTGCCAGCAGCCCCGAGGGTCTTGATGAGCAGTTCTTC. Looking up the rest from reference TRBV13 and TRBJ2-1 gives the full variable domain: AAGVIQSPRHLIKEKRETATLKCYPIPRHDTVYWYQQGPGQDPQFLISFYEKMQSDKGSIPDRFSAQQFSDYHSELNMSSLELGDSALYFCASSPEGLDEQFFGPGTRLTVL.

The table lists this clone with many counts. A much larger clone lies a single base off, so this may be a read error. Other DNA sequences in this specimen translate into the identical CDR3. The chain uses TRBV3-1 and TRBJ1-1; possibly TRBD1 for D (6 bases). There are 16 residues in the CDR3. The germline V gene has CDR1 LGHDT and CDR2 YNNKEL (reference sequence). CDR3 loop: CASSQDRGGSNTEASF. CDR3 DNA sequence: TGTGCCAGCAGCCAAGACAGGGGCGGTTCGAACACTGAAGCTTCCTTT.

The rearrangement links TRBV28 to TRBJ1-4; no clear D. CDR1 and CDR2 (germline): MDHEN, SYDVKM. The ends were cut back, 6 bases at V and 3 bases at J, with 8 bases in the middle. The CDR3 loop spans 13 amino acids. CDR3 nucleotides: TGTGCCAGCAGGACGGTGCCTAATGAAAAACTGTTTTTT. Protein: CASRTVPNEKLFF.

This clone was seen only a few times. The chain employs TRBV6-2 or TRBV6-3 and TRBJ2-4, with D unclear. V lost 2 bases, J lost 0 bases, and 11 bases lay in between. There are 16 residues in the CDR3. Germline CDR1 MNHEY, CDR2 SVGEGT. This CDR3 reads CASSYDSWLAKNIQYF. CDR3 in DNA: TGTGCCAGCAGTTACGATTCGTGGCTAGCCAAAAACATTCAGTACTTC.

V and J are TRBV6-2 or TRBV6-3 and TRBJ2-3; D unclear. Looked up from germline, CDR1 is MNHEY and CDR2 is SVGEGT. V was cut by 2 bases and J by 2 bases, with 11 bases left in between. The CDR3 extends over 15 amino acids. DNA of the CDR3: TGTGCCAGCAGTTACCGTGGGGTATTCACAGATACGCAGTATTTT. It codes for CASSYRGVFTDTQYF.

This clone was detected a few times. The rearrangement joins TRBV6-1 to TRBJ2-7, with unresolved D. With 7 bases removed from V and 2 bases from J, the gap between germline ends came to 9 bases. Per the germline V gene, CDR1 is MNHNS and CDR2 is SASEGT. CDR3 length: 12 amino acids. DNA of the CDR3: TGTGCCAGCACATTCGAAGCCTACGAGCAGTACTTC. Its protein product is CASTFEAYEQYF.

This clone was seen repeatedly, ten times or more. This chain uses TRBV11-2 with TRBJ2-1, with a possible D match to TRBD2 (5 bases). Germline V CDR1 and CDR2: SGHAT, FQNNGV. Trimming pared 0 bases from V and 10 bases from J, leaving 10 bases between. The length of the CDR3 is 13 residues. For the CDR3, the DNA is TGTGCCAGCAGCTTAGAAGTGGAGGTCGAGCAGTTCTTC. Translation gives CASSLEVEVEQFF.

The chain couples TRBV30 to TRBJ2-1, with D possibly matching TRBD1 (5 bases). V dropped 8 bases and J dropped 8 bases, with 13 bases sitting between them. The CDR3 covers 11 residues. Germline V gene data show CDR1 as GTSNPN and CDR2 as SVGIG (reference sequence). For the CDR3, the DNA is TGTGCCCTCGCCCTAGGGGATGAGCAGTTCTTC. It encodes CALALGDEQFF.

There are many counts of this clone. The V call is TRBV20-1, the J call TRBJ1-2, with D perhaps TRBD1 (5 bases). Germline assignment: CDR1 DFQATT and CDR2 SNEGSKA (reference sequence). The CDR3 is made up of 12 amino acids. Trimming took off 3 bases at V and 4 bases at J, with 9 bases between the two ends. As DNA, the CDR3 is TGCAGTGCTAGCGGGGGAGTCTATGGCTACACCTTC. Residues: CSASGGVYGYTF.